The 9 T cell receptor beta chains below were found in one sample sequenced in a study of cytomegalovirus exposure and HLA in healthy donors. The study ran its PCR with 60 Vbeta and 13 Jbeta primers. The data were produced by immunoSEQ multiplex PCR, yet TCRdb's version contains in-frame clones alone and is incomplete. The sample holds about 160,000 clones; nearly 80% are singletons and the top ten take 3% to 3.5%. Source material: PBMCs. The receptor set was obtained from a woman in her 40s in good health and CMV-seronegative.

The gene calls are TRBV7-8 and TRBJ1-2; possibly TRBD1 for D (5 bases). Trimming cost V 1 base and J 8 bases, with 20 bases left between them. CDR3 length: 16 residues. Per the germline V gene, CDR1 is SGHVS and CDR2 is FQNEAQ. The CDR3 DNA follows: TGTGCCAGCAGCTTAGTCACCGGGACTGGGATTGGGGGCTACACCTTC. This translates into CASSLVTGTGIGGYTF.

CDR3 sequence reads: CATWTRNQPQHF. The CDR3 nucleotides read TGTGCCACTTGGACTCGAAATCAGCCCCAGCATTTT. J is TRBJ1-5 and V is TRBV28; the D is unclear. Trimming took off 10 bases at V and 4 bases at J, with 11 bases between the two ends. The germline CDR1 and CDR2 sequences are MDHEN and SYDVKM. This CDR3 is built from 12 residues.

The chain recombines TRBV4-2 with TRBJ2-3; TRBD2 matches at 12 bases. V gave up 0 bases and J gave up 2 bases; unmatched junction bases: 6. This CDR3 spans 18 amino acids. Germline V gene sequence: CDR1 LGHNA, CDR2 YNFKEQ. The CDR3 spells CASSQEPTSGGNTDTQYF. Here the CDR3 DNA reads TGTGCCAGCAGCCAAGAACCAACTAGCGGGGGGAACACAGATACGCAGTATTTT.

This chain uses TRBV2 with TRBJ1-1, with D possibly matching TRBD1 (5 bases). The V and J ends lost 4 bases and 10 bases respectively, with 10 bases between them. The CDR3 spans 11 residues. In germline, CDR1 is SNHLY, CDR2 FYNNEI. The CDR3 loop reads CASSGRAVAFF. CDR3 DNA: TGTGCCAGCAGTGGCAGGGCTGTAGCTTTCTTT.

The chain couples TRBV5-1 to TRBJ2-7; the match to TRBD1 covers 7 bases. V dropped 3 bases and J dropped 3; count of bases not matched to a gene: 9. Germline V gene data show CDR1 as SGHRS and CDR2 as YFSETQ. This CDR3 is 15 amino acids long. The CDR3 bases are TGCGCCAGCAGCTCCAATCCGGGACAGAACTACGAGCAGTACTTC. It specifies CASSSNPGQNYEQYF.

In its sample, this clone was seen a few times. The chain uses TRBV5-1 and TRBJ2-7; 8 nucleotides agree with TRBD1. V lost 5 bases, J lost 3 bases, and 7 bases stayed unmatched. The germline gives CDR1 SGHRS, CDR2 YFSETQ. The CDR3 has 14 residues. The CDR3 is CASRRTGKIYEQYF. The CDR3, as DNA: TGCGCCAGCAGACGGACAGGGAAGATCTACGAGCAGTACTTC.

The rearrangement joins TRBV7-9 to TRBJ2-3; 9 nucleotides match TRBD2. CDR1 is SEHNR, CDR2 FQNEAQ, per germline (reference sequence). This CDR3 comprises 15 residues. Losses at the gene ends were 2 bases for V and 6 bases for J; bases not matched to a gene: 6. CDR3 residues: CASSLTGLAPDTQYF. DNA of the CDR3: TGTGCCAGCAGCTTAACTGGACTAGCGCCCGATACGCAGTATTTT.

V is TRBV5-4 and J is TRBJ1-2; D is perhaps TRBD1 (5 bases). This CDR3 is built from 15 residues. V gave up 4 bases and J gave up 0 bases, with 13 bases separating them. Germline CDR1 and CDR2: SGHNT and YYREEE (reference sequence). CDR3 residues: CASSLGRVTNYGYTF. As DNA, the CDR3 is TGTGCCAGCAGCCTGGGACGGGTGACTAACTATGGCTACACCTTC.

The CDR3 region has the DNA TGTGCCAGCAGCGTAAGAGGGACAGCCGCAACTAATGAAAAACTGTTTTTT. Translating gives CASSVRGTAATNEKLFF. The V gene is TRBV9, the J gene TRBJ1-4; 7 bases align to TRBD1. Germline V lookup: CDR1 SGDLS, CDR2 YYNGEE. This CDR3 region has 17 residues. The trim removed 1 base at V and 0 bases at J, leaving 6 bases unmatched.